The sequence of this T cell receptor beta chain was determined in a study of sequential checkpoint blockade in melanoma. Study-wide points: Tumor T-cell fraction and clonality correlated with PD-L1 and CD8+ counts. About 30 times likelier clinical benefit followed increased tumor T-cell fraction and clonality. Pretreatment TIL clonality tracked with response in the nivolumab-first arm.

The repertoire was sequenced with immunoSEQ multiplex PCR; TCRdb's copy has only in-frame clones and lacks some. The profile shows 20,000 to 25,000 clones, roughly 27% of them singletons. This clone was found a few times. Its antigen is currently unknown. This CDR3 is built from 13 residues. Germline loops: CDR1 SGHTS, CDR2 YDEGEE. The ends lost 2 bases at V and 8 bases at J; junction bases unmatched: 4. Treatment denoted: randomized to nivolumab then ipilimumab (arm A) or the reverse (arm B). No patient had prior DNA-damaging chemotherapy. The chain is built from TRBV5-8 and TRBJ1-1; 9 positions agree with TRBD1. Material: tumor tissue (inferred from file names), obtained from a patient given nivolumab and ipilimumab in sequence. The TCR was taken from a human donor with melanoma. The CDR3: CASSLGGTGEAFF. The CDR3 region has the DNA TGTGCCAGCAGCTTAGGCGGGACAGGGGAAGCTTTCTTT.